Shown below are 31 T cell receptor beta chains from a single sample sequenced in a study of graft-versus-host responses after intestinal transplantation. No antigens are known for them. Produced via immunoSEQ multiplex PCR; TCRdb's table is partial and in-frame only. The repertoire holds under 100,000 clones, approximately 78% seen once, with about 0.8% in the top ten. The sequenced sample was unstimulated CD4+ T cells sorted from spleen or lymph node cells, obtained before intestinal transplant. The source is a human donor who received an intestinal transplant.

The V call is TRBV11-2, the J call TRBJ2-7; TRBD2 matches 11 bases. The CDR3 runs 17 residues. V lost 1 base, J lost 4 bases, and 9 bases stayed unmatched. Germline V gene lookup returns CDR1 SGHAT and CDR2 FQNNGV. The CDR3 DNA sequence: TGTGCCAGCAGCTTAGGCTTAACTAGCGGGAGTACGTACGAGCAGTACTTC. Protein product: CASSLGLTSGSTYEQYF. The whole variable domain, filled in from reference TRBV11-2 and TRBJ2-7, reads EAGVAQSPRYKIIEKRQSVAFWCNPISGHATLYWYQQILGQGPKLLIQFQNNGVVDDSQLPKDRFSAERLKGVDSTLKIQPAKLEDSAVYLCASSLGLTSGSTYEQYFGPGTRLTVT.

CDR3 sequence: CASSAGWWQFF. DNA of the CDR3: TGTGCCAGCAGTGCGGGATGGTGGCAGTTCTTC. The chain links TRBV6-1 to TRBJ2-1, with a possible D match to TRBD2 (5 bases). CDR1 MNHNS and CDR2 SASEGT come from the germline V gene. V was clipped by 4 bases and J by 12 bases, with 10 bases between them. The CDR3 spans 11 residues.

The chain uses TRBV7-6 and TRBJ1-5, with D maybe TRBD1 (5 bases). This CDR3 region has 16 residues. Trimming took off 0 bases at V and 0 bases at J, with 9 bases between the two ends. Germline lookup yields CDR1 SGHVS and CDR2 FNYEAQ. In nucleotides, the CDR3 is TGTGCCAGCAGCTTAGCGCAGGGCCTTAGCAATCAGCCCCAGCATTTT. Translated, it gives CASSLAQGLSNQPQHF.

CDR3 nucleotide sequence: TGCGCCAGCAGCTCCTTGACTAGCGGGAGGGATACGCAGTATTTT. Amino acid sequence: CASSSLTSGRDTQYF. The rearrangement joins TRBV5-1 to TRBJ2-3; 13 bases align to TRBD2. Germline CDR1 is SGHRS and CDR2 is YFSETQ. The CDR3 has 15 amino acids. J was trimmed by 6 bases and V by 3 bases; bases with no gene match: 4.

The V call is TRBV28, the J call TRBJ1-5, with 8 positions matching TRBD1. The V segment lost 3 bases and the J segment 10 bases; nucleotides outside the gene matches: 11. This CDR3 has 15 amino acids. CDR1 MDHEN and CDR2 SYDVKM come from the germline V gene. The CDR3 sequence is CASSFSDRATGPQHF. The CDR3 nucleotides are TGTGCCAGCAGTTTCTCGGACAGGGCCACAGGTCCCCAGCATTTT.

The gene calls are TRBV6-5 and TRBJ2-3, with a possible D match to TRBD1 (5 bases). This CDR3 has 13 amino acids. V was cut by 2 bases and J by 5 bases, with 8 bases left in between. CDR1 and CDR2 from the germline V gene are MNHEY and SVGAGI. The CDR3 nucleotides read TGTGCCAGCAGTTACCCAGGGTTAGATACGCAGTATTTT. Translated, it gives CASSYPGLDTQYF.

V gene TRBV19 combines with J gene TRBJ2-5; the match to TRBD1 covers 8 bases. J gave up 5 bases and V 5 bases, and 10 bases lay outside the gene matches. This CDR3 is 15 amino acids long. CDR1 is LNHDA and CDR2 is SQIVND in the germline V gene (reference sequence). CDR3 nucleotides: TGTGCCAGTAGTGCGACAGGGGCGTTAGCTGAGACCCAGTACTTC. It translates to CASSATGALAETQYF.

The rearrangement links TRBV18 to TRBJ2-7, with 10 bases aligning to TRBD2. CDR1 KGHSH and CDR2 LQKENI come from the germline V gene. This CDR3 comprises 17 residues. After removal of 2 bases from V and 1 base from J, the junction contained 8 bases not matched to a gene. CDR3 sequence (DNA): TGTGCCAGCTCACCAAATCGGCCTAGCGGGGGATCCTACGAGCAGTACTTC. This translates into CASSPNRPSGGSYEQYF.

The chain links TRBV10-3 to TRBJ1-2; 9 bases match TRBD1. Germline CDR1 is ENHRY and CDR2 is SYGVKD. Trimming cost V 5 bases and J 14 bases; bases outside gene matches: 18. This CDR3 contains 15 residues. CDR3 sequence: CAISPGTGQGMRGTF. In nucleotides, the CDR3 is TGTGCCATCAGTCCCGGGACAGGGCAAGGGATGAGAGGGACCTTC.

The chain links TRBV11-3 to TRBJ2-5; 9 bases are shared with TRBD2. The CDR3 length is 16 residues. The V segment lost 1 base and the J segment 2 bases; nucleotides outside the gene matches: 5. Germline values: CDR1 SGHNT, CDR2 YENEEA. CDR3 loop: CASSLGVSGGQETQYF. The CDR3 nucleotides read TGTGCCAGCAGCTTAGGTGTTAGCGGGGGACAAGAGACCCAGTACTTC. The entire variable domain, with the rest obtained from reference TRBV11-3 and TRBJ2-5, is as follows: EAGVVQSPRYKIIEKKQPVAFWCNPISGHNTLYWYLQNLGQGPELLIRYENEEAVDDSQLPKDRFSAERLKGVDSTLKIQPAELGDSAVYLCASSLGVSGGQETQYFGPGTRLLVL.

The V gene is TRBV10-1, the J gene TRBJ2-2; 7 positions match TRBD1. J lost 4 bases, V lost 0 bases, and 5 bases had no gene match. The germline gives CDR1 WNHNN, CDR2 SYGVQD (reference sequence). The CDR3 contains 16 residues. CDR3: CASSESTGLGTGELFF. The CDR3 DNA reads as TGCGCCAGCAGTGAGTCGACAGGGTTGGGCACCGGGGAGCTGTTTTTT.

The chain is built from TRBV28 and TRBJ1-1, with TRBD1 as a possible D gene (5 bases). The ends were cut back, 6 bases at V and 1 base at J, with 12 bases in the middle. The CDR3 is made up of 14 amino acids. The germline CDR1 and CDR2 sequences are MDHEN and SYDVKM. The CDR3: CASSSPGQNTEAFF. The CDR3 region has the DNA TGTGCCAGCAGCTCTCCAGGGCAGAACACTGAAGCTTTCTTT.

CDR3 protein: CASSRWRTDNEQFF. The CDR3 DNA sequence: TGTGCCAGCAGCCGCTGGAGGACAGATAATGAGCAGTTCTTC. The rearrangement links TRBV5-4 to TRBJ2-1; TRBD1 is a possible D gene (6 bases). The CDR3 contains 14 residues. Germline assignment: CDR1 SGHNT and CDR2 YYREEE (reference sequence). Trimming removed 4 bases from V and 7 bases from J, with 15 bases in between. Variable domain in full (rest from reference TRBV5-4 and TRBJ2-1): ETGVTQSPTHLIKTRGQQVTLRCSSQSGHNTVSWYQQALGQGPQFIFQYYREEENGRGNFPPRFSGLQFPNYSSELNVNALELDDSALYLCASSRWRTDNEQFFGPGTRLTVL.

The count of this clone is one. The chain links TRBV19 to TRBJ2-7; 8 bases match TRBD1. The CDR3 is made up of 15 amino acids. From germline, CDR1 is LNHDA and CDR2 SQIVND (reference sequence). V shed 1 base, J shed 1 base, and the junction held 3 bases outside the gene matches. CDR3 amino acids: CASSIVRGPSYEQYF. The CDR3, as DNA: TGTGCCAGTAGTATAGTCAGGGGGCCATCCTACGAGCAGTACTTC.

The gene calls are TRBV27 and TRBJ1-5; no clear D. With 4 bases removed from V and 2 bases from J, the gap between germline ends came to 18 bases. Germline values: CDR1 MNHEY, CDR2 SMNVEV (reference sequence). The CDR3 loop spans 17 amino acids. This chain's CDR3 is CASSSQTGRGRNQPQHF. The DNA for the CDR3 is TGTGCCAGCAGTTCCCAGACGGGCCGAGGGCGCAATCAGCCCCAGCATTTT.

V usage is TRBV6-5 and J usage is TRBJ2-3; D perhaps matches TRBD2 (5 bases). The CDR3 runs to 12 residues. CDR1 is MNHEY and CDR2 is SVGAGI in the germline V gene. Trimming removed 6 bases at V and 4 bases at J, with 8 bases between. CDR3 nucleotides: TGTGCCAGCAGCCGAGGGTCAGATACGCAGTATTTT. Amino acids: CASSRGSDTQYF.

The CDR3 sequence: CASSDSVPYSNQPQHF. The DNA of the CDR3 is TGTGCCAGCTCAGACAGCGTTCCGTATAGCAATCAGCCCCAGCATTTT. The gene calls are TRBV18 and TRBJ1-5, with D maybe TRBD1 (5 bases). The CDR3 length is 16 residues. Germline-derived CDR1 and CDR2 are KGHSH and LQKENI. V lost 5 bases and J 0 bases, leaving 14 bases between the germline ends.

The chain links TRBV29-1 to TRBJ2-5, with D perhaps TRBD1 (6 bases). The CDR3 runs to 13 residues. V lost 7 bases and J lost 5, with 17 bases in between. Germline values: CDR1 SQVTM, CDR2 ANQGSEA. CDR3 sequence: CSGRAGVRETQYF. The CDR3 DNA sequence: TGCAGCGGGCGGGCAGGGGTAAGGGAGACCCAGTACTTC. Using reference TRBV29-1 and TRBJ2-5 for the parts outside the CDR3, the full variable domain is SAVISQKPSRDICQRGTSLTIQCQVDSQVTMMFWYRQQPGQSLTLIATANQGSEATYESGFVIDKFPISRPNLTFSTLTVSNMSPEDSSIYLCSGRAGVRETQYFGPGTRLLVL.

Written as DNA, the CDR3 is TGTGCCAGCAGCTTAGCCGGCGGAACCTACTATGGCTACACCTTC. Protein product: CASSLAGGTYYGYTF. V usage is TRBV7-2 and J usage is TRBJ1-2; D gene unclear. CDR3 length equals 15 residues. Per germline, CDR1 SGHTA and CDR2 FQGNSA. Trimming left V 0 bases short and J 3 bases short, with 11 bases between. Variable domain in full (rest from reference TRBV7-2 and TRBJ1-2): GAGVSQSPSNKVTEKGKDVELRCDPISGHTALYWYRQSLGQGLEFLIYFQGNSAPDKSGLPSDRFSAERTGGSVSTLTIQRTQQEDSAVYLCASSLAGGTYYGYTFGSGTRLTVV.

This chain joins TRBV5-6 and TRBJ1-2; D unresolved. Trimming stripped 1 base from V and 6 bases from J, with 10 bases between. The CDR3 sequence is 13 residues long. Germline V lookup: CDR1 SGHDT, CDR2 YYEEEE. The CDR3 protein is CASSLFGVDGYTF. In DNA, the CDR3 is TGTGCCAGCAGCTTGTTCGGGGTAGATGGCTACACCTTC.

The sample holds one count of this clone. V gene TRBV7-9 combines with J gene TRBJ2-3, with 7 bases fitting TRBD2. After removal of 1 base from V and 4 bases from J, the junction contained 5 bases not matched to a gene. Germline-derived CDR1 and CDR2 are SEHNR and FQNEAQ (reference sequence). The CDR3 consists of 15 residues. The CDR3 DNA sequence: TGTGCCAGCAGCTTAGTGGCGGGAGTTTCAGATACGCAGTATTTT. This translates into CASSLVAGVSDTQYF.

V gene TRBV19 combines with J gene TRBJ2-7; D possibly corresponds to TRBD1 (6 bases). The CDR3 is 13 amino acids. Trimming pared 5 bases from V and 3 bases from J, leaving 11 bases between. Per the germline V gene, CDR1 is LNHDA and CDR2 is SQIVND (reference sequence). This CDR3 is CASSVGQLYEQYF. DNA for the CDR3: TGTGCCAGTAGTGTCGGACAGCTCTACGAGCAGTACTTC.

This clone was observed a handful of times. This sequence joins TRBV2 and TRBJ1-5; D gene unclear. The CDR3 covers 13 residues. V was pared by 4 bases and J by 10 bases, with 14 bases between. CDR1 is SNHLY, CDR2 FYNNEI, per germline. The CDR3 nucleotides are TGTGCCAGCAGTGCGGAGGGCCCCTCACCCCAGCATTTT. Translated, it gives CASSAEGPSPQHF. Full variable domain (outside the CDR3, taken from reference TRBV2 and TRBJ1-5): EPEVTQTPSHQVTQMGQEVILRCVPISNHLYFYWYRQILGQKVEFLVSFYNNEISEKSEIFDDQFSVERPDGSNFTLKIRSTKLEDSAMYFCASSAEGPSPQHFGDGTRLSIL.

V and J are TRBV29-1 and TRBJ2-5; 9 bases align to TRBD2. After removal of 3 bases from V and 4 bases from J, the junction contained 9 bases not matched to a gene. In germline, CDR1 is SQVTM, CDR2 ANQGSEA. The CDR3 totals 15 residues. CDR3 bases: TGCAGCGTTGATCCGTCTAGCGGGGTCCCAGAGACCCAGTACTTC. As protein: CSVDPSSGVPETQYF. Together with reference TRBV29-1 and TRBJ2-5, the CDR3 gives the full variable domain: SAVISQKPSRDICQRGTSLTIQCQVDSQVTMMFWYRQQPGQSLTLIATANQGSEATYESGFVIDKFPISRPNLTFSTLTVSNMSPEDSSIYLCSVDPSSGVPETQYFGPGTRLLVL.

This chain uses TRBV11-1 with TRBJ2-7, with a tentative D call TRBD1 (6 bases). Germline V gene lookup returns CDR1 SGHAT and CDR2 FQDESV (reference sequence). The CDR3 is 14 residues long. Trimming pared 3 bases from V and 3 bases from J, leaving 12 bases between. For the CDR3, the DNA is TGTGCCAGCAGCTTGGCTGGGGGCAACTACGAGCAGTACTTC. This translates into CASSLAGGNYEQYF.

The rearrangement joins TRBV6-5 to TRBJ1-1; D not certain. Trimming removed 7 bases from V and 0 bases from J, with 12 bases in between. The CDR3 has 14 amino acids. Germline V gene lookup returns CDR1 MNHEY and CDR2 SVGAGI. CDR3 nucleotides: TGTGCCAGCACCCCTGGGAGTTTGAACACTGAAGCTTTCTTT. It is translated as CASTPGSLNTEAFF.

The chain joins TRBV28 to TRBJ1-6; 7 positions match TRBD1. There are 14 residues in the CDR3. CDR1 is MDHEN and CDR2 is SYDVKM in the germline V gene. After removal of 2 bases from V and 6 bases from J, the junction contained 1 base not matched to a gene. The CDR3 protein is CASSLGQVNSPLHF. CDR3 nucleotide sequence: TGTGCCAGCAGTTTAGGACAGGTTAATTCACCCCTCCACTTT.

The chain carries TRBV9 and TRBJ2-1; 8 bases are a match to TRBD2. V gave up 0 bases and J gave up 2 bases; unmatched junction bases: 4. Germline assignment: CDR1 SGDLS and CDR2 YYNGEE. The CDR3 totals 16 residues. The CDR3 nucleotides are TGTGCCAGCAGCGTAGCTGGACTAGCTACCTACAATGAGCAGTTCTTC. Protein sequence: CASSVAGLATYNEQFF.

The chain employs TRBV4-1 and TRBJ2-5; the D gene is possibly TRBD1 (5 bases). The CDR3 runs 13 residues. The germline V gene has CDR1 MGHRA and CDR2 YSYEKL. The V end was cut by 5 bases, the J end by 3 bases, with 10 bases between. The CDR3 sequence is CASSLSREETQYF. In DNA, the CDR3 is TGCGCCAGCAGCTTAAGCAGGGAAGAGACCCAGTACTTC.

This clone was counted between two and nine times. The chain links TRBV4-1 to TRBJ2-7; 13 nucleotides agree with TRBD2. The V gene's germline CDR1 is MGHRA and CDR2 YSYEKL. V trimming: 4 bases; J trimming: 3 bases; junction bases outside the gene matches: 3. This CDR3 has 15 amino acids. The CDR3 coding sequence is TGCGCCAGCAGCCTCGGACTAGCGGGGGTCTACGAGCAGTACTTC. Its protein is CASSLGLAGVYEQYF.

In this sample, this clone turned up a few times. The V and J genes are TRBV18 and TRBJ1-3; D call uncertain. The CDR3 contains 16 residues. CDR1 and CDR2 from the germline V gene are KGHSH and LQKENI. With 2 bases removed from V and 0 bases from J, the gap between germline ends came to 11 bases. The CDR3 bases are TGTGCCAGCTCACCATCGTCCCTCTCCTCTGGAAACACCATATATTTT. Its protein product is CASSPSSLSSGNTIYF.